Reported below is one T cell receptor (beta chain). Which antigen it targets is not known. Per-base qualities were not stored, and no clone one base away is much larger. The immunoSEQ Assay, a bias-controlled multiplex PCR, was used to amplify TCRbeta CDR3 regions from genomic DNA. Under the source paper's analysis protocol: The number of nucleated cells in each sample was estimated from the amplification of reference gene primers within the assay. To quantify the absolute abundance of each unique TCRbeta CDR3 rearrangement, sequence reads were collapsed and filtered. For each sample, productive Simpson clonality was calculated as the square root of Simpson's diversity index over productive rearrangements. Entries here come from immuneACCESS through TCRdb and include only in-frame sequences with V and J called. Some clones fail to appear in such tables; in the studies checked, an unresolved V gene covers under half of the shortfall, and the cause of the remainder is unknown. From that table come the V and J calls and clone size; the DNA was used to work out D and trimming. The sample data list about 300,000 clones, and 75% to 90% of these were observed just once. The top ten clonotypes cover 1.9% of the sample.

This record belongs to a study of blood T cell repertoires in COVID-19 (dated by TCRdb to 2019 to 2021). As for the study more broadly: Samples from collaborators originated in the United States, Italy and Spain and spanned both the acute and convalescent phases of COVID-19. The prospective study material was composed of cDNA or gDNA derived from T cells, B-cell-depleted T cells, or PBMCs. Deeply sampled blood TCRbeta repertoires from subjects exposed to, actively infected with, or recovered from COVID-19 were included in the dataset. The repertoires were made available in a free public database intended to serve as a resource for research on the immune response to SARS-CoV-2. Samples were obtained from the ongoing ImmuneRACE study (first 160 participants) and from 950 to 1,500 subjects provided by 6 global collaborators. The sample metadata nearly always contained a de-identified subject ID, COVID-19 status, age in years and sex. Where available, HLA class I and class II types were obtained from metadata supplied by the sample provider rather than from assay-based typing.

CDR3 length: 16 amino acids, cysteine to phenylalanine. Just the 48-base CDR3 DNA is kept, in frame starting at base 1. Trimmed from V: 4 bases; trimmed from J: 4 bases; junction bases lacking a gene match: 9. Via the germline V gene, CDR1 is SGHTA and CDR2 FQGTGA. Participants in the prospective study were enrolled through a virtual design, were aged 18 to 89 years, and lived in under 25 United States geographic areas. In the prospective study, participants were assigned to cohorts based on the clinical history participants reported in a screening survey and a study questionnaire. Exposed participants had been in contact with someone with a PCR-confirmed or clinician-diagnosed COVID-19 case within 2 weeks of study entry. Mobile phlebotomists in the prospective study collected whole blood, serum and a nasopharyngeal or oropharyngeal swab from every participant. Participants in the prospective study had the option to provide additional blood draws and questionnaires over an approximately two-month period. Before DNA extraction, prospective study blood samples were shipped either frozen or at room temperature.

The investigation overall reported the following: Clinical and demographic metadata were provided uncurated, with the amount varying by source and participant.

The sequencing input was PBMCs or T cells enriched from blood (not recorded which). The clonotype originates from a woman younger than 45 who had been exposed to COVID-19. The sequence links TRBV7-3 to TRBJ2-3; the junction holds 9 bases that match TRBD1. At the DNA level, the sequence is TGTGCCAGCAGCTCGCACAGGGGGCTGGGTCCAGATACGCAGTATTTT. This yields the protein CASSSHRGLGPDTQYF.